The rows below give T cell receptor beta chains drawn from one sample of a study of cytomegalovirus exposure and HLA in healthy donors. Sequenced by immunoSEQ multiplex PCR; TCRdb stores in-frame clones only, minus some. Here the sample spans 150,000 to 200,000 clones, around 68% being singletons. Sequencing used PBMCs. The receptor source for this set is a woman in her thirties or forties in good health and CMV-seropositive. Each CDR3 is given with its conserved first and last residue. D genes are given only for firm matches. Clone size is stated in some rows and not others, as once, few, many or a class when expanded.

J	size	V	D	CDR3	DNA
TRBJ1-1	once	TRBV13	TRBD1	CASSRDRPNTEAFF	TGTGCCAGCAGCCGGGACAGACCGAACACTGAAGCTTTCTTT
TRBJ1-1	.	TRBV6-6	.	CASEAGNTEAFF	TGTGCCAGCGAGGCGGGGAACACTGAAGCTTTCTTT
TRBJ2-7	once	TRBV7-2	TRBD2	CASSLKPGLATTYEQYF	TGTGCCAGCAGCTTAAAGCCAGGACTAGCGACTACCTACGAGCAGTACTTC
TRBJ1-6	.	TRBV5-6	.	CASSLGPVSGLHF	TGTGCCAGCAGCTTGGGCCCCGTGAGTGGCCTCCACTTT
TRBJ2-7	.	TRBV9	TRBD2	CASSAAASGGGPYEQYF	TGTGCCAGCAGCGCCGCGGCGAGCGGGGGGGGCCCCTACGAGCAGTACTTC
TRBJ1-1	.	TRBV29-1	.	CSVERQIRIEAFF	TGCAGCGTTGAAAGACAGATAAGAATAGAAGCTTTCTTT
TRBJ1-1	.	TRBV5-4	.	CASRVDSANTEAFF	TGTGCCAGCAGGGTGGACAGCGCAAACACTGAAGCTTTCTTT
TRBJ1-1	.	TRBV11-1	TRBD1	CATSRQGNTEAFF	TGTGCCACCTCGCGACAGGGGAACACTGAAGCTTTCTTT
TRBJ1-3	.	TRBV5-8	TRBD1	CASAVRGLGNTIYF	TGTGCCTCTGCCGTCAGGGGGCTTGGAAACACCATATATTTT
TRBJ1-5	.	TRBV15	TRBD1	CATSRDMAGGQPQHF	TGTGCCACCAGCAGAGATATGGCAGGGGGGCAGCCCCAGCATTTT
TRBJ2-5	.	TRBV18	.	CASSPSAIQETQYF	TGTGCCAGCTCACCGTCAGCGATCCAAGAGACCCAGTACTTC
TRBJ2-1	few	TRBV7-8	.	CASSQRQLASSSYNEQFF	TGTGCCAGCAGTCAACGACAGCTAGCGTCTTCCTCCTACAATGAGCAGTTCTTC
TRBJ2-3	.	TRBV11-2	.	CASSASSVSTDTQYF	TGTGCCAGCAGCGCCTCTAGCGTTAGCACAGATACGCAGTATTTT
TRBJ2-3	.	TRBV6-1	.	CASSEWSDGRNPDTQYF	TGTGCCAGCAGTGAATGGAGTGACGGGAGAAACCCAGATACGCAGTATTTT
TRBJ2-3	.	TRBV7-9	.	CASSSQGDTQYF	TGTGCCAGCAGCTCGCAGGGGGATACGCAGTATTTT
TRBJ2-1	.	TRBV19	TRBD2	CASIAGASSYNEQFF	TGTGCCAGTATAGCGGGGGCAAGCTCCTACAATGAGCAGTTCTTC
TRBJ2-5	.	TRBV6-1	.	CASRGSAPLETQYF	TGTGCCAGCAGGGGCTCGGCCCCCCTGGAGACCCAGTACTTC
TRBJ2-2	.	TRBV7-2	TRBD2	CASSLEVLAGTGELFF	TGTGCCAGCAGCTTAGAAGTACTAGCGGGGACCGGGGAGCTGTTTTTT
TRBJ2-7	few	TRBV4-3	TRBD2	CASSQGLAASYEQYF	TGCGCCAGCAGCCAAGGACTAGCGGCCTCCTACGAGCAGTACTTC
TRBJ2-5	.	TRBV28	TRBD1	CASSPTGSRRDQYF	TGTGCCAGCAGCCCGACAGGGTCGAGGAGAGACCAGTACTTC
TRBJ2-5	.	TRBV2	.	CAITGAEGLETQYF	TGTGCCATCACCGGGGCGGAGGGGCTGGAGACCCAGTACTTC
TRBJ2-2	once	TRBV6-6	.	CASSFPQGNTGELFF	TGTGCCAGCAGTTTTCCACAGGGCAACACCGGGGAGCTGTTTTTT
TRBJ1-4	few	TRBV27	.	CASSFLGGSSGEKLFF	TGTGCCAGCAGTTTCCTGGGGGGGAGTTCGGGTGAAAAACTGTTTTTT
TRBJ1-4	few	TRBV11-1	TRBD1	CASSAGTGGSVNEKLFF	TGTGCCAGCAGCGCCGGAACAGGGGGTTCCGTTAATGAAAAACTGTTTTTT
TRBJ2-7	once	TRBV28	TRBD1	CASSLGQKSYEQYF	TGTGCCAGCAGTTTGGGACAGAAATCCTACGAGCAGTACTTC
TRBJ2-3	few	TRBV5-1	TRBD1	CASTRGHADTQYF	TGCGCCAGCACCAGGGGGCATGCAGATACGCAGTATTTT
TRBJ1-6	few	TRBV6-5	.	CASSYGGRANSPLHF	TGTGCCAGCAGTTATGGCGGCAGGGCCAATTCACCCCTCCACTTT
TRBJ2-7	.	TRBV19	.	CASSYDSSYEQYF	TGTGCCAGTAGCTACGATTCTTCCTACGAGCAGTACTTC
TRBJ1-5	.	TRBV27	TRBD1	CASSLGTGIQPQNF	TGTGCCAGCAGTTTAGGGACAGGGATCCAGCCCCAGAATTTT
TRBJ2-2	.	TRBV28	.	CASIEGSNTGELFF	TGTGCCAGCATAGAGGGATCGAACACCGGGGAGCTGTTTTTT
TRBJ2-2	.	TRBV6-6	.	CVSRAGWTGELFF	TGTGTCAGCAGGGCGGGATGGACCGGGGAGCTGTTTTTT
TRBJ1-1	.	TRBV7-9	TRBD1	CASSWNFWTGGRGTEAFF	TGTGCCAGCAGCTGGAATTTCTGGACAGGGGGAAGGGGCACTGAAGCTTTCTTT
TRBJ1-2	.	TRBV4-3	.	CASSQDFTATYGYTF	TGCGCCAGCAGCCAAGATTTCACAGCCACCTATGGCTACACCTTC
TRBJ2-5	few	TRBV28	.	CASTWGTVATQYF	TGTGCCAGCACCTGGGGCACAGTCGCGACCCAGTACTTC
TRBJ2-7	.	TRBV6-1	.	CASSEGPNSEQYF	TGTGCCAGCAGTGAGGGCCCTAATAGCGAGCAGTACTTC
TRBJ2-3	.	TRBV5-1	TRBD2	CASSLRGGADTQYF	TGCGCCAGCAGCTTGCGCGGGGGGGCCGATACGCAGTATTTT
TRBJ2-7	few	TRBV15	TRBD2	CATSREPSGGAYEQYF	TGTGCCACCAGCAGAGAACCTAGCGGGGGGGCCTACGAGCAGTACTTC
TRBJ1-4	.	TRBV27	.	CASSIGGAANEKLFF	TGTGCCAGCAGTATTGGAGGGGCTGCTAATGAAAAACTGTTTTTT
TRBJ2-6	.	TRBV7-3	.	CASSLFQRGTGAGANVLTF	TGTGCCAGCAGCTTATTCCAGCGTGGGACGGGGGCTGGGGCCAACGTCCTGACTTTC
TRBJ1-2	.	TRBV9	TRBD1	CASSVGTGGSTYGYTF	TGTGCCAGCAGCGTAGGGACAGGGGGTTCGACCTATGGCTACACCTTC
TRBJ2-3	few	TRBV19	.	CASRAGDTSTDTQYF	TGTGCCAGTAGGGCAGGGGATACTAGCACAGATACGCAGTATTTT
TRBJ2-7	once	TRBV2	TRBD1	CASSPTGLEQYF	TGTGCCAGCAGCCCGACAGGGCTCGAGCAGTACTTC
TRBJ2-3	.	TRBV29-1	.	CSVEVGSPDTQYF	TGCAGCGTTGAAGTCGGGAGCCCAGATACGCAGTATTTT
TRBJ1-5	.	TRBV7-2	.	CASSSRDSNQPQHF	TGTGCCAGCAGCTCCAGGGATAGCAATCAGCCCCAGCATTTT
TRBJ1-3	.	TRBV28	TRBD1	CASSLGGQAGNTIYF	TGTGCCAGCAGTTTAGGGGGACAGGCTGGAAACACCATATATTTT
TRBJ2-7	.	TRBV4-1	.	CASSQDNLGQEGYEQYF	TGCGCCAGCAGCCAAGATAATCTGGGCCAGGAGGGTTACGAGCAGTACTTC
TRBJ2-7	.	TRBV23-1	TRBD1	CASSHSGDRATYEQYF	TGCGCCAGCAGTCACTCGGGGGACAGGGCCACCTACGAGCAGTACTTC
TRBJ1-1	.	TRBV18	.	CASSPISPPYTEAFF	TGTGCCAGCTCACCAATTAGCCCCCCTTACACTGAAGCTTTCTTT
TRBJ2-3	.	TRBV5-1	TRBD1	CASSPTGGIADTQYF	TGCGCCAGCAGCCCAACAGGGGGCATAGCAGATACGCAGTATTTT
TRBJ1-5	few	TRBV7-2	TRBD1	CASSWGQGSNQPQHF	TGTGCCAGCAGCTGGGGACAGGGGAGCAATCAGCCCCAGCATTTT
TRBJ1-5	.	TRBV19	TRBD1	CASSINGQGVGQPQNF	TGTGCCAGTAGTATAAATGGACAGGGGGTTGGTCAGCCCCAGAATTTT
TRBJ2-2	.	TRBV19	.	CASTIGQNTGELFF	TGTGCCAGTACAATTGGACAGAACACCGGGGAGCTGTTTTTT